This T cell receptor (beta chain) was sequenced for a study of blood T cell repertoires in COVID-19. Repertoires were generated with immunoSEQ multiplex PCR, while TCRdb's copy carries only in-frame clones and drops some. Among roughly 150,000 clones listed, around 86% were seen once. This TCR was recovered from a woman aged 80 or over with COVID-19, enrolled during active disease. Sequenced: peripheral blood.

The chain's CDR3 is CASSSTDRVNQPQHF. CDR3 sequence (DNA): TGTGCCAGCAGTTCAACGGACAGGGTTAATCAGCCCCAGCATTTT. The chain couples TRBV6-5 to TRBJ1-5, with 8 bases matching TRBD1. The germline gives CDR1 MNHEY, CDR2 SVGAGI. The V and J ends lost 4 bases and 4 bases, in that order; junction bases with no gene match: 6. The CDR3 extends over 15 amino acids.